Below are 22 T cell receptor beta chains sequenced from a single sample in a study of response to subunit inactivated influenza vaccine. From the RT-PCR reads, TCRdb called clonotypes with MiXCR, one entry per CDR3 protein. The sample holds about 170,000 distinct CDR3 sequences, over 8.5% seen once. The material sequenced was CD8+ T cells sorted from PBMCs, taken roughly 24 months after vaccination. The source of these receptors is a man aged 50 to 75 who received an inactivated influenza vaccine.

This clonotype was counted many times. V gene TRBV6-5 combines with J gene TRBJ1-1, with D unresolved. V gave up 6 bases and J gave up 5 bases, with 10 bases separating them. Per germline, CDR1 MNHEY and CDR2 SVGAGI. This CDR3 region has 12 residues. The CDR3 DNA is TGTGCCAGCAGCCCCATAGGAACTGAAGCTTTCTTT. The encoded protein is CASSPIGTEAFF.

This clonotype was counted ten times or more. This rearrangement joins TRBV28 to TRBJ2-7; D remains ambiguous. This CDR3 region has 15 residues. Per germline, CDR1 MDHEN and CDR2 SYDVKM. Trimming removed 6 bases at V and 3 bases at J, with 18 bases between. CDR3: CASSDGRPEIYEQYF. CDR3 nucleotides: TGTGCCAGCAGCGATGGGCGGCCGGAGATCTACGAGCAGTACTTC.

The J gene is TRBJ2-5, the V gene TRBV12-5; 8 bases agree with TRBD2. Germline values: CDR1 LGHNT, CDR2 FRNRAP. The CDR3 covers 17 residues. The V and J ends lost 5 bases and 1 base, in that order; junction bases with no gene match: 12. The CDR3, as DNA: TGTGCTAGTGGTATACTTCTTTTAGCGGGGATCCAAGAGACCCAGTACTTC. This codes for CASGILLLAGIQETQYF.

Many counts were recorded for this clonotype. The chain uses TRBV18 and TRBJ2-5; D remains ambiguous. Germline V gives CDR1 KGHSH, CDR2 LQKENI. The germline V and J ends were trimmed by 3 bases and 5 bases, with 10 bases remaining between them. This CDR3 has 13 residues. The DNA for the CDR3 is TGTGCCAGCTCACCTTGGGGTGGTGAGACCCAGTACTTC. Translation: CASSPWGGETQYF.

A remark on this clonotype: One junction end disagrees with the germline gene, perhaps due to a read error. This rearrangement joins TRBV4-2 to TRBJ1-1, with D unresolved. Germline V CDR1 and CDR2: LGHNA, YNFKEQ. CDR3 length equals 12 residues. This chain's CDR3 is CASSQAGTEAIF. The CDR3 DNA follows: TGTGCCAGCAGCCAAGCGGGTACTGAAGCTATCTTT.

Many counts were recorded for this clonotype. This rearrangement joins TRBV12-3 or TRBV12-4 to TRBJ1-5; TRBD1 matches at 7 bases. This CDR3 contains 14 residues. V gave up 4 bases and J gave up 5 bases; unmatched junction bases: 5. CDR3 region: CASSSQGVHQPQHF. As DNA, the CDR3 is TGTGCCAGCAGTTCCCAGGGGGTCCATCAGCCCCAGCATTTT.

This clonotype has just a few counts. This chain links TRBV6-1 with TRBJ1-1; 9 bases line up with TRBD1. Germline V gene data show CDR1 as MNHNS and CDR2 as SASEGT. V gave up 5 bases and J gave up 3 bases; unmatched junction bases: 4. This CDR3 spans 14 amino acids. The CDR3: CASSTGGLDTEAFF. Written as DNA, the CDR3 is TGTGCCAGCAGTACAGGGGGCTTGGACACTGAAGCTTTCTTT.

This clonotype was counted between two and nine times. This chain joins TRBV3-1 and TRBJ1-1, with unresolved D. V lost 6 bases and J lost 1, with 9 bases in between. The CDR3 extends over 13 amino acids. Germline lookup yields CDR1 LGHDT and CDR2 YNNKEL (reference sequence). The CDR3 region has the DNA TGTGCCAGCAGTATCTCGGGGAACACTGAAGCTTTCTTT. Protein: CASSISGNTEAFF.

The chain combines TRBV27 with TRBJ2-2, with TRBD2 matching over 10 bases. The CDR3 covers 18 residues. The ends lost 1 base at V and 4 bases at J; junction bases unmatched: 9. The germline V gene encodes CDR1 MNHEY and CDR2 SMNVEV (reference sequence). This CDR3 reads CASSLLGLAGVATGELFF. CDR3 in DNA: TGTGCCAGCAGTTTATTAGGCCTAGCGGGAGTGGCCACCGGGGAGCTGTTTTTT.

This clonotype appeared a few times. The rearrangement uses TRBV20-1 and TRBJ2-7, with 8 bases aligning to TRBD1. The ends lost 5 bases at V and 3 bases at J; junction bases unmatched: 6. Germline-derived CDR1 and CDR2 are DFQATT and SNEGSKA (reference sequence). The length of the CDR3 is 13 residues. CDR3: CSAETGGSYEQYF. The DNA for the CDR3 is TGCAGTGCTGAAACAGGGGGTAGCTACGAGCAGTACTTC.

This clonotype appeared many times. This chain connects TRBV29-1 to TRBJ2-7, with D possibly matching TRBD1 (5 bases). CDR3 length: 12 amino acids. Per germline, CDR1 SQVTM and CDR2 ANQGSEA. V was clipped by 5 bases and J by 0 bases, with 8 bases between them. CDR3 region: CSVRQSSYEQYF. The CDR3 DNA reads TGCAGCGTTAGACAGAGCTCCTACGAGCAGTACTTC.

The CDR3 sequence is CASSVVSPTDTQYF. The CDR3 DNA follows: TGTGCCAGCAGCGTAGTCTCACCCACAGATACGCAGTATTTT. The chain links TRBV9 to TRBJ2-3; D gene uncertain. The CDR3 consists of 14 residues. The germline V gene has CDR1 SGDLS and CDR2 YYNGEE. The V end lost 0 bases, the J end lost 2 bases, and 7 bases lay between the germline ends.

The chain joins TRBV7-9 to TRBJ2-5, with a weak D call TRBD2 (6 bases). This CDR3 region has 16 residues. The germline V and J ends were trimmed by 1 base and 7 bases, with 19 bases remaining between them. The germline V gene encodes CDR1 SEHNR and CDR2 FQNEAQ (reference sequence). The CDR3 region is CASSLGGAVHGRTQYF. Written as DNA, the CDR3 is TGTGCCAGCAGCTTAGGCGGGGCCGTCCACGGCAGGACCCAGTACTTC.

Turning to this clonotype: Sequence at one end of the junction differs from germline and may be a read error. This chain links TRBV9 with TRBJ2-1, with 7 bases fitting TRBD2. The CDR3 loop spans 15 amino acids. In germline, CDR1 is SGDLS, CDR2 YYNGEE. Written as DNA, the CDR3 is TGTGCCAGTAGCGTGGCGGGAGACCCCTACAATGAGCAGTTCTTC. As protein: CASSVAGDPYNEQFF.

The gene calls are TRBV12-3 or TRBV12-4 and TRBJ2-7, with TRBD1 matching over 7 bases. This CDR3 is 14 amino acids long. Trimming at V came to 2 bases and at J to 5 bases, leaving 6 bases not matched to a gene. CDR3 DNA sequence: TGTGCCAGCAGTTTATGGCAGGGGGAGAACGAGCAGTACTTC. It yields the protein CASSLWQGENEQYF.

This clonotype has just a few counts. The chain couples TRBV21-1 to TRBJ2-7. TRBV21-1 is listed as a pseudogene. This CDR3 has 16 amino acids. CDR3 sequence (DNA): TGTGCCAGCAGCAAATTCAAAGCCAGCCACTCCTACGAGCAGTACTTC. This sequence encodes CASSKFKASHSYEQYF.

This clonotype was picked up a small number of times. The chain has TRBV7-8 and TRBJ2-3; TRBD2 matches at 10 bases. Germline V gene sequence: CDR1 SGHVS, CDR2 FQNEAQ. V lost 2 bases to trimming and J lost 6 bases; unmatched junction nucleotides: 5. There are 15 residues in the CDR3. For the CDR3, the DNA is TGTGCCAGCAGCTTACTAGCGGGGGCAGGGGATACGCAGTATTTT. It encodes CASSLLAGAGDTQYF.

This clonotype has more than one count but fewer than ten. The V and J genes are TRBV20-1 and TRBJ2-7; 7 bases map to TRBD2. This CDR3 region has 13 residues. Unmatched junction bases numbered 9, after V lost 7 bases and J lost 3 bases. CDR1 and CDR2 from the germline V gene are DFQATT and SNEGSKA (reference sequence). The CDR3 DNA reads TGCAGTGTTCCGACTAGCACCCTCTACGAGCAGTACTTC. It specifies CSVPTSTLYEQYF.

The gene calls are TRBV24-1 and TRBJ1-1; tentative D call: TRBD1 (5 bases). CDR1 is KGHDR and CDR2 is SFDVKD in the germline V gene. The CDR3 runs to 13 residues. Trimming stripped 6 bases from V and 7 bases from J, with 14 bases between. CDR3 loop: CATSPGLGSEAFF. The CDR3 DNA reads as TGTGCCACCAGTCCAGGGCTGGGCAGTGAAGCTTTCTTT.

The chain has TRBV2 and TRBJ2-3, with D perhaps assigned TRBD1 or TRBD2 (5 bases each). The CDR3 sequence is 19 residues long. Per the germline V gene, CDR1 is SNHLY and CDR2 is FYNNEI. V was shortened by 1 base and J by 1 base, with 21 bases between the two germline ends. Here the CDR3 DNA reads TGTGCCAGCAGTGAAGGGAGGAAGGACATTTGGGCGCGCACAGATACGCAGTATTTT. This gives the protein CASSEGRKDIWARTDTQYF.

The chain uses TRBV5-1 and TRBJ2-1; weak D call: TRBD2 (6 bases). The CDR3 runs to 15 residues. The germline CDR1 and CDR2 sequences are SGHRS and YFSETQ. Trimming cost V 0 bases and J 6 bases, with 13 bases left between them. In DNA form, the CDR3 reads TGCGCCAGCAGCTTGGCCCTAGCGCCCCTCAATGAGCAGTTCTTC. The encoded protein is CASSLALAPLNEQFF.

V is TRBV7-9 and J is TRBJ2-2; 8 bases map to TRBD1. After removal of 6 bases from V and 1 base from J, the junction contained 7 bases not matched to a gene. Germline V gives CDR1 SEHNR, CDR2 FQNEAQ (reference sequence). This CDR3 contains 16 residues. The CDR3 reads CASSPLDRGNTGELFF. CDR3 nucleotide sequence: TGTGCCAGCAGTCCACTCGACAGGGGGAACACCGGGGAGCTGTTTTTT.